Each of the 25 T cell receptor beta chains below was sequenced from the same sample in a study of blood T cells in healthy people across ages (dated by TCRdb to the mid-2010s). The library was obtained by 5' RACE. The listed sequencing device is Illumina HiSeq 2500. A second PCR of about 7 to 12 cycles was run with a J-beta primer mix and a sample-barcoded 5' primer. TCRdb passed the public sequencing reads through fastp at Q25 and MiXCR, retaining productive beta sequences. Each record represents a unique CDR3 protein, reported with the most common genes and DNA among its rows. A total of 1.2 million to 1.5 million distinct CDR3 sequences appear in this sample, approximately 59% of them only once. The top ten hold 6.5% to 8% of the sample. The source material was blood. The receptors come from a man younger than 35 in good health.

The chain couples TRBV27 to TRBJ1-5; D perhaps matches TRBD1 (5 bases). Trimming cost V 0 bases and J 13 bases, with 13 bases left between them. Germline V lookup: CDR1 MNHEY, CDR2 SMNVEV (reference sequence). The CDR3 contains 13 residues. CDR3 bases: TGTGCCAGCAGTTTATCAAGCGCGGGGGTGCAGCATTTT. As protein: CASSLSSAGVQHF.

This clonotype appeared a few times. The chain joins TRBV5-1 to TRBJ1-2, with a possible D match to TRBD1 (5 bases). CDR1 SGHRS and CDR2 YFSETQ come from the germline V gene. With 0 bases removed from V and 7 bases from J, the gap between germline ends came to 10 bases. The CDR3 sequence is 13 residues long. CDR3 residues: CASSLAPGAGYTF. The CDR3 DNA reads as TGCGCCAGCAGCTTGGCCCCCGGGGCTGGCTACACCTTC. Combining the CDR3 with reference TRBV5-1 and TRBJ1-2 gives the whole variable domain KAGVTQTPRYLIKTRGQQVTLSCSPISGHRSVSWYQQTPGQGLQFLFEYFSETQRNKGNFPGRFSGRQFSNSRSEMNVSTLELGDSALYLCASSLAPGAGYTFGSGTRLTVV.

The chain couples TRBV6-1 to TRBJ2-4; maybe TRBD2 (6 bases). The DNA end is more similar to TRBJ2-7, so the J call may be wrong. The CDR3 covers 15 residues. Germline CDR1 MNHNS, CDR2 SASEGT. CDR3: CASSELGDSWYEQYF. As DNA, the CDR3 is TGTGCCAGCAGTGAACTGGGGGACTCTTGGTACGAGCAGTACTTC.

For the CDR3, the DNA is TGTGCCAGCAGTTACTCGAGAGGGGTCTATGGCTACACCTTC. It is translated as CASSYSRGVYGYTF. V usage is TRBV6-2 or TRBV6-3 and J usage is TRBJ1-2, with D possibly matching TRBD1 (5 bases). Germline V CDR1 and CDR2: MNHEY, SVGEGT. The CDR3 is made up of 14 amino acids. V was cut by 0 bases and J by 4 bases, with 9 bases left in between.

This chain joins TRBV5-1 and TRBJ2-7; tentatively, D is TRBD1 or TRBD2 (5 bases each). CDR1 is SGHRS and CDR2 is YFSETQ in the germline V gene. The CDR3 has 15 amino acids. The ends were cut back, 1 base at V and 4 bases at J, with 15 bases in the middle. CDR3 DNA sequence: TGCGCCAGCAGCTTGACGAGGGACCGTCGATACGAGCAGTACTTC. Translating it yields CASSLTRDRRYEQYF.

This chain links TRBV10-3 with TRBJ2-5; 12 bases fit TRBD2. The J call may be faulty, since TRBJ2-7 better matches the DNA end. CDR3 length: 15 residues. Germline V gene data show CDR1 as ENHRY and CDR2 as SYGVKD. In DNA, the CDR3 is TGTGCCACTCAGCCCCTAGCGGGAGGGACGTACGAGCAGTACTTC. Protein: CATQPLAGGTYEQYF.

CDR3 region: CSVRGGLDYEQFF. The CDR3 DNA reads TGCAGCGTTCGGGGGGGCCTTGACTATGAGCAGTTCTTC. The chain carries TRBV29-1 and TRBJ2-1, with TRBD2 matching over 8 bases. The CDR3 is 13 residues long. CDR1 and CDR2 from the germline V gene are SQVTM and ANQGSEA. The ends lost 5 bases at V and 8 bases at J; junction bases unmatched: 8.

This chain uses TRBV20-1 with TRBJ2-5; D call uncertain. Trimming took 0 bases from V and 1 from J, leaving 12 bases between them. The V gene's germline CDR1 is DFQATT and CDR2 SNEGSKA (reference sequence). The CDR3 covers 15 residues. The CDR3 loop reads CSAREPRWGQETQYF. The CDR3 DNA is TGCAGTGCTAGAGAGCCCCGGTGGGGCCAAGAGACCCAGTACTTC.

The chain employs TRBV12-3 or TRBV12-4 and TRBJ2-5, with D maybe TRBD1 (7 bases). V was cut by 6 bases and J by 2 bases, with 16 bases left in between. This CDR3 has 15 amino acids. Here the CDR3 reads CASRHRGTVQETQYF. CDR3 nucleotides: TGTGCCAGCAGACACCGCGGGACAGTACAAGAGACCCAGTACTTC.

J is TRBJ2-7 and V is TRBV20-1; D is perhaps TRBD2 (5 bases). Between the trimmed V and J ends, which lost 1 base and 2 bases, there was a span of 24 bases. The CDR3 extends over 18 amino acids. Germline CDR1 reads DFQATT; CDR2 reads SNEGSKA (reference sequence). This CDR3 is CSARVSSSPLSGAYEQYF. As DNA, the CDR3 is TGCAGTGCTAGAGTTTCTTCGAGTCCCTTGAGCGGAGCCTACGAGCAGTACTTC.

This clonotype was seen a few times. This sequence joins TRBV4-1 and TRBJ2-1; D call uncertain. V was shortened by 1 base and J by 7 bases, with 23 bases between the two germline ends. Germline values: CDR1 MGHRA, CDR2 YSYEKL. The CDR3 contains 18 residues. The CDR3, as DNA: TGCGCCAGCAGCCAAGGGGCCGGGTTGGGAATGTTTCTTAATGAGCAGTTCTTC. It is translated as CASSQGAGLGMFLNEQFF.

The gene calls are TRBV28 and TRBJ1-1; D unresolved. V dropped 3 bases and J dropped 1 base, with 9 bases sitting between them. From germline, CDR1 is MDHEN and CDR2 SYDVKM. This CDR3 is built from 14 residues. The CDR3: CASSFTPGNTEAFF. CDR3 coding DNA: TGTGCCAGCAGTTTTACGCCGGGGAACACTGAAGCTTTCTTT.

The genes are TRBV12-3 or TRBV12-4 and TRBJ1-1; weak D call: TRBD1 (5 bases). V lost 2 bases, J lost 1 base, and 14 bases lay in between. There are 16 residues in the CDR3. CDR3: CASSLWAGRGNTEAFF. In DNA form, the CDR3 reads TGTGCCAGCAGTTTATGGGCAGGGAGGGGGAACACTGAAGCTTTCTTT.

This sequence joins TRBV25-1 and TRBJ2-3, with a possible D match to TRBD2 (6 bases). Germline lookup yields CDR1 MGHDK and CDR2 SYGVNS. Between the trimmed V and J ends, which lost 5 bases and 3 bases, there was a span of 12 bases. The CDR3 sequence is 14 residues long. The CDR3 region has the DNA TGTGCCAGCAGTAAGAAACTAGCAACAGATACGCAGTATTTT. The encoded protein is CASSKKLATDTQYF.

Only one count was recorded for this clonotype. The chain is built from TRBV4-1 and TRBJ1-1; a possible D gene is TRBD1 (6 bases). The V gene lost 6 bases and the J gene lost 7 bases, with 15 bases spanning the gap. This CDR3 comprises 13 residues. Germline V lookup: CDR1 MGHRA, CDR2 YSYEKL. CDR3 sequence: CASSRQVGSEAFF. Here the CDR3 DNA reads TGCGCCAGCAGTAGACAGGTGGGGAGTGAAGCTTTCTTT.

This chain joins TRBV6-5 and TRBJ2-1; 15 bases match TRBD2. After removal of 9 bases from V and 5 bases from J, the junction contained 2 bases not matched to a gene. Germline V gene data show CDR1 as MNHEY and CDR2 as SVGAGI. The CDR3 is 14 residues long. This CDR3 reads CASGLAGGDNEQFF. The CDR3 DNA sequence: TGTGCCAGTGGACTAGCGGGAGGGGACAATGAGCAGTTCTTC.

Concerning this clonotype itself: The junction shows a germline mismatch at one end, possibly a read error. The chain recombines TRBV7-7 with TRBJ2-1; 8 bases are shared with TRBD1. The CDR3 has 15 residues. The germline V gene encodes CDR1 SSHAT and CDR2 FNYEAQ (reference sequence). The DNA for the CDR3 is TGTGCTAGCAGCTTAGACGGGACAGGTCTGAATGAGCAGTTCTTC. Residues: CASSLDGTGLNEQFF.

The chain joins TRBV21-1 to TRBJ2-7. TRBV21-1 is a pseudogene. The CDR3 length is 15 residues. The CDR3 region is CASSKGGVDSYEQYF. In nucleotides, the CDR3 is TGTGCCAGCAGCAAAGGTGGGGTAGATTCCTACGAGCAGTACTTC.

The J gene is TRBJ2-3, the V gene TRBV7-2, with 7 bases aligning to TRBD1. With V trimmed by 3 bases and J by 7 bases, 7 bases remained unmatched. The length of the CDR3 is 14 residues. CDR1 and CDR2 from the germline V gene are SGHTA and FQGNSA. The CDR3 here is CASSLWDRRNTQYF. CDR3 coding DNA: TGTGCCAGCAGCTTGTGGGACAGACGAAATACGCAGTATTTT.

The genes are TRBV7-2 and TRBJ1-2, with TRBD1 matching over 9 bases. Germline V lookup: CDR1 SGHTA, CDR2 FQGNSA. Trimming took 3 bases from V and 4 from J; bases not matched to a gene: 9. The CDR3 has 16 residues. The CDR3 sequence is CASSFFHGTGFYGYTF. The CDR3 region has the DNA TGTGCCAGCAGCTTTTTTCATGGGACAGGGTTCTATGGCTACACCTTC.

The CDR3 loop reads CASSPQTMGTQYF. The CDR3 nucleotides read TGTGCCAGCAGCCCCCAAACAATGGGGACCCAGTACTTC. This rearrangement joins TRBV7-2 to TRBJ2-7; D gene ambiguous. The end of the DNA is better explained by TRBJ2-5, so the J call may be wrong. Germline lookup yields CDR1 SGHTA and CDR2 FQGNSA. This CDR3 region has 13 residues.

The rearrangement uses TRBV20-1 and TRBJ2-1, with D uncertain. The CDR3 totals 10 residues. Trimming removed 3 bases at V and 8 bases at J, with 5 bases between. Germline values: CDR1 DFQATT, CDR2 SNEGSKA (reference sequence). The CDR3 loop reads CSASWDEQFF. The CDR3 nucleotides read TGCAGTGCTAGTTGGGATGAGCAGTTCTTC.

There are a few counts of this clonotype. This sequence joins TRBV4-2 and TRBJ1-1; D is uncertain. From germline, CDR1 is LGHNA and CDR2 YNFKEQ. CDR3 length: 13 amino acids. V lost 1 base to trimming and J lost 4 bases, with 7 bases between them. Written as DNA, the CDR3 is TGTGCCAGCAGCCAAGTCGCAGGCACTGAAGCTTTCTTT. This encodes CASSQVAGTEAFF.

This chain links TRBV24-1 with TRBJ2-3; D may be TRBD1 (6 bases). The CDR3 is 15 residues long. V lost 4 bases and J lost 3, with 13 bases in between. Germline values: CDR1 KGHDR, CDR2 SFDVKD. In DNA, the CDR3 is TGTGCCACCAGTGAAGGACAGTACGGTACAGATACGCAGTATTTT. This codes for CATSEGQYGTDTQYF.

This clonotype was counted between two and nine times. CDR3 bases: TGTGCCAGCAGCCCTCTAATCCTAACAGGGAGTGACACTGAAGCTTTCTTT. Amino acids: CASSPLILTGSDTEAFF. This chain uses TRBV7-9 with TRBJ1-1; weak D call: TRBD1 (6 bases). From germline, CDR1 is SEHNR and CDR2 FQNEAQ (reference sequence). This CDR3 spans 17 amino acids. Trimming pared 5 bases from V and 3 bases from J, leaving 22 bases between.